Listed here are 19 T cell receptor beta chains from one sample, sequenced in a study of shared clonotypes between healthy human individuals. Naive CD8 cells lacked CD45RO, underwent positive selection for CCR7 and left out terminally differentiated effector memory CD45RA+ cells. Profiling relied on immunoSEQ multiplex PCR, and the TCRdb table lists in-frame clones only, not all of them. In the table there are roughly 2.1 million clones, roughly 91% of which are singletons. The source material was naive CD8+ T cells from PBMCs. The source of these receptors is a man aged 18 to 30 in good health. Some clones in this sample may be carry-over from other donors' samples.

The chain uses TRBV28 and TRBJ1-3; D ambiguous. The CDR3 has 16 amino acids. The germline gives CDR1 MDHEN, CDR2 SYDVKM. V lost 7 bases to trimming and J lost 0 bases, with 16 bases between them. Here the CDR3 reads CASTRAPGYSGNTIYF. CDR3 nucleotides: TGTGCCAGCACTCGGGCCCCAGGATACTCTGGAAACACCATATATTTT.

This clone was observed once. The chain is built from TRBV28 and TRBJ2-2; D is unresolved. Germline lookup yields CDR1 MDHEN and CDR2 SYDVKM. Trimming pared 1 base from V and 7 bases from J, leaving 13 bases between. The CDR3 totals 15 residues. This chain's CDR3 is CASSLSTPPVGELFF. For the CDR3, the DNA is TGTGCCAGCAGTTTATCCACCCCCCCGGTCGGGGAGCTGTTTTTT.

The chain couples TRBV7-2 to TRBJ2-5; D gene ambiguous. CDR3 size: 14 residues. Germline CDR1 SGHTA, CDR2 FQGNSA. With 5 bases removed from V and 3 bases from J, the gap between germline ends came to 13 bases. CDR3 loop: CASSPISREETQYF. The DNA of the CDR3 is TGTGCCAGCAGCCCAATAAGCCGTGAAGAGACCCAGTACTTC.

The chain carries TRBV6-5 and TRBJ2-1; 14 bases match TRBD2. After removal of 4 bases from V and 8 bases from J, the junction contained 4 bases not matched to a gene. The V gene's germline CDR1 is MNHEY and CDR2 SVGAGI. This CDR3 has 15 amino acids. In DNA, the CDR3 is TGTGCCAGCAGTTTGGGGACTAGCGGGAGTCATGAGCAGTTCTTC. Translating it yields CASSLGTSGSHEQFF.

This clone was detected only a few times. The rearrangement joins TRBV19 to TRBJ2-2; no clear D gene. V lost 3 bases and J 4 bases, leaving 21 bases between the germline ends. Germline CDR1 LNHDA, CDR2 SQIVND (reference sequence). This CDR3 spans 18 amino acids. The CDR3 DNA reads as TGTGCCAGTAGTATGATTCGGGTCGAAGATGTTGGCACCGGGGAGCTGTTTTTT. It translates to CASSMIRVEDVGTGELFF.

As regards this clone: Additional DNA sequences in this sample encode the identical CDR3. The chain combines TRBV27 with TRBJ2-1, with 7 bases that match TRBD2. The V gene end was trimmed by 7 bases and the J gene end by 1 base; junction bases not matched to a gene: 4. Germline V gives CDR1 MNHEY, CDR2 SMNVEV (reference sequence). The CDR3 consists of 14 residues. The CDR3 region has the DNA TGTGCCAGCAACACCGGGGGGTCCTACAATGAGCAGTTCTTC. Its translation: CASNTGGSYNEQFF.

The chain uses TRBV19 and TRBJ2-5; D is possibly TRBD2 (7 bases). Per germline, CDR1 LNHDA and CDR2 SQIVND (reference sequence). V lost 11 bases and J 5 bases, leaving 18 bases between the germline ends. The CDR3 has 13 residues. The CDR3 loop reads CAGPRRGLETQYF. The CDR3 DNA reads TGTGCCGGCCCTCGGCGGGGGCTGGAGACCCAGTACTTC.

The chain carries TRBV9 and TRBJ1-2, with 7 bases aligning to TRBD1. There are 15 residues in the CDR3. Germline CDR1 SGDLS, CDR2 YYNGEE. The junction had 12 bases not matched to a gene; V was cut back by 3 bases and J by 7 bases. The CDR3 DNA follows: TGTGCCAGCAGCGACATACAGGGGCCCCTGAGTGGCTACACCTTC. It specifies CASSDIQGPLSGYTF.

This clone appeared a few times. The chain joins TRBV7-2 to TRBJ1-1, with D uncertain. CDR1 and CDR2 (germline): SGHTA, FQGNSA. The V end was cut by 5 bases, the J end by 4 bases, with 17 bases between. There are 15 residues in the CDR3. DNA for the CDR3: TGTGCCAGCAGCCCCGGTCGCGGGTCGAGCACTGAAGCTTTCTTT. Residues: CASSPGRGSSTEAFF.

The gene calls are TRBV7-9 and TRBJ1-1; D remains ambiguous. CDR1 SEHNR and CDR2 FQNEAQ come from the germline V gene (reference sequence). Trimming took 5 bases from V and 0 from J, leaving 16 bases between them. The CDR3 is 16 residues long. The CDR3 DNA reads TGTGCCAGCAGCGCCGCTGTCCGGATGATGAACACTGAAGCTTTCTTT. Translating it yields CASSAAVRMMNTEAFF.

The V call is TRBV9, the J call TRBJ2-1; either TRBD1 or TRBD2 may supply D (7 bases each). CDR1 is SGDLS and CDR2 is YYNGEE in the germline V gene. Trimming stripped 0 bases from V and 7 bases from J, with 14 bases between. The CDR3 totals 15 residues. Here the CDR3 DNA reads TGTGCCAGCAGCGTAGCGAGGGAGGGGGCTAATGAGCAGTTCTTC. Translated: CASSVAREGANEQFF.

The chain uses TRBV15 and TRBJ2-6; possibly TRBD2 for D (5 bases). The V end lost 5 bases, the J end lost 2 bases, and 13 bases lay between the germline ends. The CDR3 is made up of 16 amino acids. Germline V gene lookup returns CDR1 LNHNV and CDR2 YYDKDF (reference sequence). For the CDR3, the DNA is TGTGCCACCAGCGGCCGAGGAGGCCCTGGGGCCAACGTCCTGACTTTC. Its translation is CATSGRGGPGANVLTF.

The chain joins TRBV4-2 to TRBJ2-7, with D tentatively TRBD1 (5 bases). This CDR3 has 15 amino acids. V was cut by 1 base and J by 1 base, with 11 bases left in between. Germline-derived CDR1 and CDR2 are LGHNA and YNFKEQ. CDR3 sequence: CASSQGYHRSYEQYF. In DNA, the CDR3 is TGTGCCAGCAGCCAAGGGTACCACAGGTCCTACGAGCAGTACTTC.

Comment on this clone: A single base is all that separates this from a far larger clone, so a read error is likely. J is TRBJ2-3 and V is TRBV4-1, with D perhaps given as TRBD1 or TRBD2 (5 bases each). V was trimmed by 3 bases and J by 8 bases, leaving 15 bases between them. Germline V gene lookup returns CDR1 MGHRA and CDR2 YSYEKL. This CDR3 is 14 amino acids long. CDR3 nucleotide sequence: TGCGCCAGCAGCCAGACAGCAGGGACGGGTACGCAGTATTTT. Translating it yields CASSQTAGTGTQYF.

The chain is built from TRBV7-3 and TRBJ1-2; 9 bases fit TRBD1. Losses at the gene ends were 2 bases for V and 8 bases for J; bases not matched to a gene: 9. This CDR3 is 15 amino acids long. The germline CDR1 and CDR2 sequences are SGHTA and FQGTGA. CDR3 sequence (DNA): TGTGCCAGCAGCTTAGGACAGGGGCTACAGGAAGGCTACACCTTC. Amino acid sequence: CASSLGQGLQEGYTF. Drawing the rest from reference TRBV7-3 and TRBJ1-2, the complete variable domain is GAGVSQTPSNKVTEKGKYVELRCDPISGHTALYWYRQSLGQGPEFLIYFQGTGAADDSGLPNDRFFAVRPEGSVSTLKIQRTERGDSAVYLCASSLGQGLQEGYTFGSGTRLTVV.

The chain couples TRBV7-9 to TRBJ2-3; D is possibly TRBD1 (5 bases). The V and J ends lost 2 bases and 4 bases respectively, with 13 bases between them. Germline V gene sequence: CDR1 SEHNR, CDR2 FQNEAQ (reference sequence). The CDR3 is 15 amino acids. CDR3 DNA sequence: TGTGCCAGCAGCTTACTATGGCAGGGCTCAGATACGCAGTATTTT. This translates into CASSLLWQGSDTQYF.

CDR3 region: CASSLGTANTDTQYF. In nucleotides, the CDR3 is TGTGCCAGCAGCCTCGGGACAGCGAACACAGATACGCAGTATTTT. The chain joins TRBV7-9 to TRBJ2-3, with 7 bases that match TRBD1. V was pared by 5 bases and J by 2 bases, with 7 bases of the junction left unmatched. This CDR3 is 15 amino acids long. CDR1 is SEHNR and CDR2 is FQNEAQ in the germline V gene (reference sequence).

The chain links TRBV7-9 to TRBJ2-7, with D possibly being TRBD1 (6 bases). Germline CDR1 SEHNR, CDR2 FQNEAQ (reference sequence). The CDR3 is 16 amino acids. Trimming shortened V by 5 bases and J by 3 bases, and 20 bases separated the two germline ends. This CDR3 is CASSRTVGGQDYEQYF. The CDR3 nucleotides read TGTGCCAGCAGCCGCACTGTAGGGGGACAAGACTACGAGCAGTACTTC.

The V call is TRBV28, the J call TRBJ2-6; 9 positions agree with TRBD1. Germline values: CDR1 MDHEN, CDR2 SYDVKM. There are 17 residues in the CDR3. The J segment lost 0 bases and the V segment lost 8 bases, leaving 8 bases of the junction unmatched. CDR3 DNA sequence: TGTGCCAGCGGAACCGGGACAGGGATCTCTGGGGCCAACGTCCTGACTTTC. Amino acids: CASGTGTGISGANVLTF.